Following are 8 T cell receptor beta chains from one sample sequenced in a study of control samples from healthy donors and cancer patients. Profiled with immunoSEQ multiplex PCR; TCRdb holds only in-frame clones, not every one. The sample has about 150,000 clones; just over 85% are singletons. Sequenced input: blood. The receptors were gathered from a man aged 18 to 29 in good health.

The J gene is TRBJ2-3, the V gene TRBV30, with D unclear. This CDR3 has 12 amino acids. Trimming took 2 bases from V and 3 from J, leaving 6 bases between them. Germline V gives CDR1 GTSNPN, CDR2 SVGIG (reference sequence). The CDR3 region has the DNA TGTGCCTGGAGTCCAGAGACAGATACGCAGTATTTT. As protein: CAWSPETDTQYF.

This chain connects TRBV7-3 to TRBJ2-2, with D perhaps matching TRBD1 or TRBD2 (5 bases each). Trimming stripped 6 bases from V and 0 bases from J, with 11 bases between. Germline V gene sequence: CDR1 SGHTA, CDR2 FQGTGA. This CDR3 region has 15 residues. Here the CDR3 reads CASRRDRANTGELFF. The CDR3 DNA reads as TGTGCCAGCAGGAGGGACCGGGCGAACACCGGGGAGCTGTTTTTT.

In DNA, the CDR3 is TGTGCCAGCAGCCGGCCGACTAGCGGGGACAAGACCCAGTACTTC. This translates into CASSRPTSGDKTQYF. The chain is built from TRBV4-2 and TRBJ2-5; TRBD2 matches at 11 bases. From germline, CDR1 is LGHNA and CDR2 YNFKEQ. The V gene end was trimmed by 4 bases and the J gene end by 6 bases; junction bases not matched to a gene: 7. This CDR3 has 15 amino acids.

The chain carries TRBV11-2 and TRBJ1-2, with TRBD1 as a possible D gene (6 bases). V was pared by 5 bases and J by 2 bases, with 18 bases between. This CDR3 comprises 16 residues. Germline V gene sequence: CDR1 SGHAT, CDR2 FQNNGV. The DNA of the CDR3 is TGTGCCAGCAGCACCCCCGGACGACAGGCCAACTATGGCTACACCTTC. It is translated as CASSTPGRQANYGYTF.

The chain is built from TRBV2 and TRBJ2-1; 8 bases align to TRBD1. The CDR3 length is 14 residues. Germline V gene lookup returns CDR1 SNHLY and CDR2 FYNNEI. V shed 10 bases, J shed 5 bases, and the junction held 10 bases outside the gene matches. Here the CDR3 reads CATNRDRYNNEQFF. In DNA form, the CDR3 reads TGTGCCACCAACCGGGACAGGTATAACAATGAGCAGTTCTTC.

The V and J genes are TRBV5-1 and TRBJ1-1; weak D call: TRBD1 (5 bases). This CDR3 has 14 amino acids. The V and J ends lost 1 base and 1 base respectively, with 8 bases between them. The germline gives CDR1 SGHRS, CDR2 YFSETQ. CDR3 sequence: CASSLTGANTEAFF. CDR3 nucleotides: TGCGCCAGCAGCTTGACAGGAGCGAACACTGAAGCTTTCTTT.

The chain is built from TRBV6-6 and TRBJ2-7; 7 bases map to TRBD1. Germline V gene lookup returns CDR1 MNHNY and CDR2 SVGAGI (reference sequence). This CDR3 is built from 13 residues. The junction had 4 bases not matched to a gene; V was cut back by 6 bases and J by 2 bases. The DNA of the CDR3 is TGTGCCAGCAGGTCCACAGGGGCCTACGAGCAGTACTTC. Residues: CASRSTGAYEQYF.

The V and J genes are TRBV4-2 and TRBJ2-1; D is undetermined. The CDR3 sequence is 14 residues long. V shed 0 bases and J shed 5 bases, with 8 bases lying between them. CDR1 LGHNA and CDR2 YNFKEQ come from the germline V gene. The CDR3 DNA is TGTGCCAGCAGCCAAGATGGCCAGAACAATGAGCAGTTCTTC. This encodes CASSQDGQNNEQFF.